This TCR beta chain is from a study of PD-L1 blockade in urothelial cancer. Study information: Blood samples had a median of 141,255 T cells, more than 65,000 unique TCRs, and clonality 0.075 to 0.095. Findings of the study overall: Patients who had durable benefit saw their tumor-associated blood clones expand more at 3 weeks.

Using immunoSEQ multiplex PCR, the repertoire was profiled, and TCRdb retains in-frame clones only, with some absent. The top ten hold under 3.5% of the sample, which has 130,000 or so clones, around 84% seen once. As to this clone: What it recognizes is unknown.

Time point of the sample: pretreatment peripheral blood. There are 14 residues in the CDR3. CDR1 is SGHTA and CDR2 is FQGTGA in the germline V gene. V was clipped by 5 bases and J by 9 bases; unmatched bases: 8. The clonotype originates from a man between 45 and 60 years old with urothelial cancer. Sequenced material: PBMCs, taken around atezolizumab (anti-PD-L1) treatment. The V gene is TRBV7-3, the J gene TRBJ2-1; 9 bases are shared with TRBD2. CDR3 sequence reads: CASSTGPSGIEQFF. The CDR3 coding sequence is TGTGCCAGCAGCACAGGTCCTAGCGGGATTGAGCAGTTCTTC.